This T cell receptor beta chain comes out of a study of T cell changes during pregnancy in multiple sclerosis. This clone was picked up one time. Profiled with immunoSEQ multiplex PCR; TCRdb holds only in-frame clones, not every one. The table includes 70,000 to 95,000 clones, 90% to 95% detected once. The CDR3 loop spans 15 amino acids. The TCR originated in a female donor with multiple sclerosis, enrolled in a pregnancy study. Sequencing used peripheral blood, obtained in the first trimester of pregnancy. This chain connects TRBV21-1 to TRBJ2-5; the table's D call of TRBD1 was not tested on the DNA. TRBV21-1 is listed as a pseudogene. CDR3 region: CASSSRDRVTETQYF. The DNA of the CDR3 is TGTGCCAGCAGCAGCCGGGACAGGGTAACGGAGACCCAGTACTTC.